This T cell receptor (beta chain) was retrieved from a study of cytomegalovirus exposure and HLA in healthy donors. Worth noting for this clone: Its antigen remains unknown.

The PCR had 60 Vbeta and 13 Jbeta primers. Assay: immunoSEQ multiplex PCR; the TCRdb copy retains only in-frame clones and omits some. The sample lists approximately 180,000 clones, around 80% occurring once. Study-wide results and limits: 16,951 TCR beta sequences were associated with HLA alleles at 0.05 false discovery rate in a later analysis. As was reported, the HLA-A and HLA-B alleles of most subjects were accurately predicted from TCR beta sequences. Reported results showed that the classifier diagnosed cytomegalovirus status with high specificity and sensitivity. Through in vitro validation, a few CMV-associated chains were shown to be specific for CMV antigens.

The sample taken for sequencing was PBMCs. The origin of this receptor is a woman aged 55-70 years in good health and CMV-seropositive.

The CDR3 loop is CASSVGLAPDTQYF. The CDR3 nucleotides read TGTGCCAGCAGCGTAGGACTAGCACCAGATACGCAGTATTTT. V and J are TRBV11-2 and TRBJ2-3; 8 bases fit TRBD2. The trim removed 5 bases at V and 4 bases at J, leaving 5 bases unmatched. CDR3 size: 14 residues. Germline V lookup: CDR1 SGHAT, CDR2 FQNNGV.